Described below is a single T cell receptor (beta chain) sequence and its context. Only in-frame clones appear in the TCRdb table, and some are missing; sequencing was by immunoSEQ multiplex PCR. The sample shows about 110,000 clones, under 75% of them seen only once. The V and J ends lost 1 base and 3 bases respectively, with 10 bases between them. Germline CDR1 and CDR2: SGHTA and FQGNSA. This CDR3 region has 14 residues. The record originates from a study of blood T cell repertoires in COVID-19. Whole-study context: The United States, Italy and Spain provided the acute and convalescent COVID-19 samples. PBMCs, B-cell-depleted T cells, or T cells were the source of the cDNA or gDNA that made up the material.

The TCR originated in a man at least 80 years old with acute or convalescent COVID-19. The chain has TRBV7-2 and TRBJ2-7; D not resolved. Sequenced input: peripheral blood. This CDR3 is CASSLGVGYYEQYF. The DNA for the CDR3 is TGTGCCAGCAGCTTAGGTGTCGGGTACTACGAGCAGTACTTC.